This T cell receptor beta chain was profiled in a study of T-cell memory formation after mild COVID-19. Study-wide context: Across donors, TCR clusters were largely donor specific. Whole-study findings and limits: Clones contracting day 15 to 85 were balanced CD4/CD8; later expanders leaned CD4+. Pre-infection memory showed some responding clones, and this suggested that cross-reactive memory joined.

Libraries for TCRalpha and TCRbeta carried sample barcodes and unique molecular identifiers via 5'RACE. MiXCR, applied by TCRdb to the 5' RACE reads, yields one record per CDR3 protein. The table shows 50,000 to 75,000 distinct CDR3 sequences, with about a tenth occurring only once. The CDR3 has 14 residues. The ends lost 4 bases at V and 1 base at J; junction bases unmatched: 0. Germline-derived CDR1 and CDR2 are SEHNR and FQNEAQ (reference sequence). This clonotype showed up many times. Its antigen is as yet unknown. The J gene is TRBJ2-3, the V gene TRBV7-9; TRBD1 agrees at 9 bases. The sequenced sample was PBMCs or a T cell subset sorted from them (not recorded which). The source is a man between 18 and 29 years old who had mild COVID-19 (a few samples of this study predate the infection). Cell type and time point are not known. The CDR3: CASSWTGGTDTQYF. The CDR3 DNA is TGTGCCAGCAGCTGGACAGGGGGCACAGATACGCAGTATTTT.